The 9 T cell receptor beta chains presented below share a single source sample, sequenced in a study of graft-versus-host responses after intestinal transplantation. Profiled with immunoSEQ multiplex PCR; TCRdb holds only in-frame clones, not every one. In the table there are roughly 96,000 clones, roughly 90% of which are singletons. Their cognate antigens are unknown. The sample consisted of unstimulated CD8+ T cells sorted from spleen or lymph node cells, taken before intestinal transplant. Source of these receptors: a human donor who received an intestinal transplant.

This clone was found once. The V and J genes are TRBV5-1 and TRBJ2-7, with D perhaps matching TRBD1 (6 bases). The germline V gene has CDR1 SGHRS and CDR2 YFSETQ. V was trimmed by 0 bases and J by 6 bases, leaving 10 bases between them. The CDR3 covers 13 residues. The CDR3 spells CASSLGQASEQYF. CDR3 in DNA: TGCGCCAGCAGCTTGGGACAGGCCTCCGAGCAGTACTTC. The full variable domain, in which reference TRBV5-1 and TRBJ2-7 provide the parts outside the CDR3, is KAGVTQTPRYLIKTRGQQVTLSCSPISGHRSVSWYQQTPGQGLQFLFEYFSETQRNKGNFPGRFSGRQFSNSRSEMNVSTLELGDSALYLCASSLGQASEQYFGPGTRLTVT.

J is TRBJ1-2 and V is TRBV15; no clear D. The CDR3 consists of 15 residues. V lost 0 bases and J lost 3, with 11 bases in between. CDR1 is LNHNV and CDR2 is YYDKDF in the germline V gene (reference sequence). The CDR3 reads CATSREGRLHYGYTF. As DNA, the CDR3 is TGTGCCACCAGCAGAGAGGGCAGGCTTCACTATGGCTACACCTTC. Full variable domain (remainder filled in from reference TRBV15 and TRBJ1-2): DAMVIQNPRYQVTQFGKPVTLSCSQTLNHNVMYWYQQKSSQAPKLLFHYYDKDFNNEADTPDNFQSRRPNTSFCFLDIRSPGLGDTAMYLCATSREGRLHYGYTFGSGTRLTVV.

This clone was detected once. The J gene is TRBJ1-1, the V gene TRBV7-9, with unresolved D. The CDR3 sequence is 15 residues long. CDR1 is SEHNR and CDR2 is FQNEAQ in the germline V gene (reference sequence). The V and J ends lost 5 bases and 0 bases respectively, with 13 bases between them. CDR3 DNA: TGTGCCAGCAGCCATTTACTACTCCTGAACACTGAAGCTTTCTTT. It yields the protein CASSHLLLLNTEAFF.

This rearrangement joins TRBV5-1 to TRBJ1-1; 8 nucleotides match TRBD1. This CDR3 is built from 14 residues. Germline lookup yields CDR1 SGHRS and CDR2 YFSETQ. Trimming at V came to 3 bases and at J to 3 bases, leaving 4 bases not matched to a gene. CDR3 sequence (DNA): TGCGCCAGCAGCTCTCCGGGACAGGACACTGAAGCTTTCTTT. Amino acid sequence: CASSSPGQDTEAFF. Full variable domain (remainder filled in from reference TRBV5-1 and TRBJ1-1): KAGVTQTPRYLIKTRGQQVTLSCSPISGHRSVSWYQQTPGQGLQFLFEYFSETQRNKGNFPGRFSGRQFSNSRSEMNVSTLELGDSALYLCASSSPGQDTEAFFGQGTRLTVV.

The chain joins TRBV28 to TRBJ2-7; 7 bases line up with TRBD2. The CDR3 loop spans 12 amino acids. Per germline, CDR1 MDHEN and CDR2 SYDVKM. The V gene end was trimmed by 7 bases and the J gene end by 3 bases; junction bases not matched to a gene: 3. CDR3 sequence reads: CASKPGGYEQYF. In DNA form, the CDR3 reads TGTGCCAGCAAGCCGGGGGGCTACGAGCAGTACTTC.

The V and J genes are TRBV5-6 and TRBJ2-3; D gene unclear. The V and J ends lost 2 bases and 9 bases respectively, with 7 bases between them. This CDR3 region has 11 residues. Germline-derived CDR1 and CDR2 are SGHDT and YYEEEE. CDR3 in amino acids: CASSFLTTQYF. CDR3 bases: TGTGCCAGCAGCTTTTTGACAACGCAGTATTTT.

J is TRBJ2-7 and V is TRBV27; the D is unclear. Germline CDR1 and CDR2: MNHEY and SMNVEV (reference sequence). The CDR3 extends over 14 amino acids. Trimming pared 3 bases from V and 0 bases from J, leaving 9 bases between. The chain's CDR3 is CASSFFPSSYEQYF. DNA for the CDR3: TGTGCCAGCAGTTTTTTCCCTAGCTCCTACGAGCAGTACTTC.

The chain uses TRBV27 and TRBJ1-2; possible D gene TRBD1, 6 bases. The CDR3 runs to 16 residues. CDR1 and CDR2 (germline): MNHEY, SMNVEV (reference sequence). V was clipped by 3 bases and J by 2 bases, with 16 bases between them. The CDR3 protein is CASSFLPGDKNYGYTF. The CDR3 DNA follows: TGTGCCAGCAGTTTTCTCCCAGGGGATAAGAACTATGGCTACACCTTC.

The chain is built from TRBV29-1 and TRBJ2-7, with TRBD1 identical over 9 bases. Unmatched junction bases numbered 5, after V lost 0 bases and J lost 5 bases. Per germline, CDR1 SQVTM and CDR2 ANQGSEA. CDR3 length equals 14 residues. The CDR3 DNA follows: TGCAGCGTTGAAGATGACAGGGGGATGAACGAGCAGTACTTC. It encodes CSVEDDRGMNEQYF.